This T cell receptor (beta chain) was observed in a study of cytomegalovirus exposure and HLA in healthy donors. Study-wide results and limits: TCR beta sequences reportedly predicted most subjects' HLA-A and HLA-B alleles accurately. In an earlier analysis, most TCR beta V segments were productive about 90% or about 30% of the time.

60 Vbeta and 13 Jbeta primers were used in PCR. Assay: immunoSEQ multiplex PCR; the TCRdb copy retains only in-frame clones and omits some. Altogether roughly 150,000 clones are present, less than 90% being singletons, with the ten largest covering 2% to 2.5%. In the case of this clone: As yet, its antigen is unknown.

The CDR3 runs to 16 residues. Germline CDR1 reads LGHNA; CDR2 reads YNFKEQ. Trimming took 1 base from V and 3 from J; bases not matched to a gene: 7. The sample taken for sequencing was PBMCs. The source of this sequence is a boy aged 2-15 years in good health and CMV-seronegative. The V call is TRBV4-2, the J call TRBJ1-2, with 8 bases fitting TRBD1. The CDR3 protein is CASSQVGQGAHYGYTF. The CDR3, as DNA: TGTGCCAGCAGCCAAGTAGGGCAGGGGGCTCACTATGGCTACACCTTC.